This TCR beta chain is from a study of beta chain features in type 1 diabetes. General observations from the study: Equally in patients and controls, shorter templates might have been favored by PCR. For Type 1 diabetes patients, all four CD4+ subsets carried TCRB CDR3s that were moderately but significantly shorter.

Expressed TCRB transcripts were sequenced, since all the RNA that had been isolated was reverse transcribed. An average of approximately 3.6 million reads was obtained for naive, central memory and regulatory T cell samples. The repertoire was sequenced with immunoSEQ multiplex PCR; TCRdb's copy has only in-frame clones and lacks some. This table holds some 330,000 clones, around 12% found once. This clone came up a few times. Its specificity is unknown. The sequencing input was naive CD4+ T cells from blood. The source is a woman in her late teens or twenties with type 1 diabetes.

The CDR3 loop reads CASSPNIYEQYF. The CDR3 DNA reads as TGTGCCAGCAGCCCTAATATTTACGAGCAGTACTTC. The chain employs TRBV7-2 and TRBJ2-7; D is ambiguous. CDR3 size: 12 residues. The ends were cut back, 5 bases at V and 4 bases at J, with 9 bases in the middle. The germline V gene encodes CDR1 SGHTA and CDR2 FQGNSA.